The 14 T cell receptor beta chains given below trace back to one sample, sequenced in a study of cytomegalovirus exposure and HLA in healthy donors. The primer mix had 60 Vbeta and 13 Jbeta primers. Here immunoSEQ multiplex PCR was the method, and the copy in TCRdb shows in-frame clones only, minus some. The sample includes about 140,000 clones, around 75% seen only once; the top ten take around 3.4%. The specimen sequenced was PBMCs. The receptors originated from a man in his forties in good health and CMV-seronegative.

CDR3 residues: CASSYQGGLSPLHF. The CDR3 DNA reads as TGTGCCAGCAGTTATCAAGGTGGGCTTTCACCCCTCCACTTT. This chain joins TRBV6-5 and TRBJ1-6; D remains unclear. Germline V gene data show CDR1 as MNHEY and CDR2 as SVGAGI. The CDR3 spans 14 residues. V lost 3 bases, J lost 9 bases, and 12 bases lay in between.

This clone appeared a few times. CDR3 coding DNA: TGTGCCTCCCTCGGGGGGAACCAGCCCCAGCATTTT. Residues: CASLGGNQPQHF. The chain joins TRBV2 to TRBJ1-5; D may be TRBD1 (5 bases). With 11 bases removed from V and 7 bases from J, the gap between germline ends came to 15 bases. CDR1 and CDR2 from the germline V gene are SNHLY and FYNNEI. The length of the CDR3 is 12 residues.

The chain couples TRBV7-2 to TRBJ1-1; tentative D call: TRBD1 (6 bases). Germline lookup yields CDR1 SGHTA and CDR2 FQGNSA. V was cut by 3 bases and J by 1 base, with 9 bases left in between. The CDR3 contains 14 residues. In DNA, the CDR3 is TGTGCCAGCAGCTTCGGACAGCCGAACACTGAAGCTTTCTTT. It encodes CASSFGQPNTEAFF.

The chain recombines TRBV2 with TRBJ2-7; TRBD1 agrees at 7 bases. CDR1 SNHLY and CDR2 FYNNEI come from the germline V gene. The CDR3 has 12 residues. V lost 6 bases to trimming and J lost 4 bases; unmatched junction nucleotides: 3. The CDR3 reads CASRGTVYEQYF. As DNA, the CDR3 is TGTGCCAGCAGGGGGACAGTTTACGAGCAGTACTTC.

This clone showed up just once. The chain has TRBV5-1 and TRBJ2-3; 11 bases agree with TRBD1. CDR3 length equals 16 residues. J was trimmed by 0 bases and V by 3 bases; bases with no gene match: 3. Germline V CDR1 and CDR2: SGHRS, YFSETQ. CDR3 nucleotide sequence: TGCGCCAGCAGCTGGACAGGGGGCCCTAGCACAGATACGCAGTATTTT. This codes for CASSWTGGPSTDTQYF.

As DNA, the CDR3 is TGTGCCAGCAGCCAGATAGGGGTGGGCAATCAGCCCCAGCATTTT. Its translation is CASSQIGVGNQPQHF. V and J are TRBV27 and TRBJ1-5; D is possibly TRBD1 (5 bases). The V end was cut by 6 bases, the J end by 2 bases, with 14 bases between. The germline V gene encodes CDR1 MNHEY and CDR2 SMNVEV (reference sequence). The CDR3 extends over 15 amino acids.

The rearrangement uses TRBV11-3 and TRBJ2-5, with TRBD2 as a possible D gene (5 bases). The CDR3 runs to 13 residues. Germline V gene data show CDR1 as SGHNT and CDR2 as YENEEA. V dropped 2 bases and J dropped 5 bases, with 9 bases sitting between them. The CDR3 nucleotides read TGTGCCAGCAGCTTACGAGGGTTCGAGACCCAGTACTTC. It translates to CASSLRGFETQYF.

V and J are TRBV7-3 and TRBJ1-1, with D perhaps TRBD1 (5 bases). The CDR3 has 12 residues. Germline V CDR1 and CDR2: SGHTA, FQGTGA. V was clipped by 3 bases and J by 7 bases, with 9 bases between them. DNA for the CDR3: TGTGCCAGCAGCTTCGGGGGAGGTGAAGCTTTCTTT. As protein: CASSFGGGEAFF. Full variable domain (outside the CDR3, taken from reference TRBV7-3 and TRBJ1-1): GAGVSQTPSNKVTEKGKYVELRCDPISGHTALYWYRQSLGQGPEFLIYFQGTGAADDSGLPNDRFFAVRPEGSVSTLKIQRTERGDSAVYLCASSFGGGEAFFGQGTRLTVV.

In regard to this clone: The germline gene is not matched at one end of the junction; a read error may be the cause. The chain employs TRBV7-3 and TRBJ1-1; no clear D. The CDR3 is 15 residues long. Germline loops: CDR1 SGHTA, CDR2 FQGTGA. CDR3 DNA: TGTTCCAGCAGCCAATTAGCGGGTTTAGGGACTGAAGCTTTCTTT. Its protein product is CSSSQLAGLGTEAFF.

The chain joins TRBV5-1 to TRBJ2-3, with D perhaps TRBD1 (5 bases). The CDR3 is made up of 14 amino acids. The V end was cut by 0 bases, the J end by 0 bases, with 5 bases between. Germline V lookup: CDR1 SGHRS, CDR2 YFSETQ. The CDR3 protein is CASSLDRSTDTQYF. The CDR3 DNA reads as TGCGCCAGCAGCTTGGACAGGAGCACAGATACGCAGTATTTT. Full variable domain (rest looked up from reference TRBV5-1 and TRBJ2-3): KAGVTQTPRYLIKTRGQQVTLSCSPISGHRSVSWYQQTPGQGLQFLFEYFSETQRNKGNFPGRFSGRQFSNSRSEMNVSTLELGDSALYLCASSLDRSTDTQYFGPGTRLTVL.

The J gene is TRBJ1-4, the V gene TRBV28, with TRBD1 identical over 8 bases. The germline V gene encodes CDR1 MDHEN and CDR2 SYDVKM. J was trimmed by 7 bases and V by 5 bases; bases with no gene match: 9. The CDR3 has 15 amino acids. CDR3 nucleotides: TGTGCCAGCAGTCCCTCCTACAGGGGGAGTGAAAAACTGTTTTTT. Translating gives CASSPSYRGSEKLFF.

The chain joins TRBV20-1 to TRBJ1-2; D remains unclear. This CDR3 is built from 11 residues. V lost 3 bases and J lost 2, with 4 bases in between. Germline loops: CDR1 DFQATT, CDR2 SNEGSKA (reference sequence). CDR3 sequence (DNA): TGCAGTGCTAGTCGGAACTATGGCTACACCTTC. Its protein is CSASRNYGYTF.

This chain links TRBV15 with TRBJ2-7; the D gene is possibly TRBD2 (5 bases). The CDR3 spans 13 residues. CDR1 is LNHNV and CDR2 is YYDKDF in the germline V gene (reference sequence). Trimming removed 6 bases from V and 3 bases from J, with 12 bases in between. CDR3 bases: TGTGCCACCAGTAACGGGATTTACTACGAGCAGTACTTC. Amino acid sequence: CATSNGIYYEQYF.

This clone was seen a handful of times. The chain is built from TRBV6-6 and TRBJ2-7; 7 nucleotides agree with TRBD1. Trimming removed 4 bases from V and 11 bases from J; junction bases left unmatched: 5. CDR1 is MNHNY and CDR2 is SVGAGI in the germline V gene (reference sequence). This CDR3 is 11 amino acids long. The CDR3 reads CASSSTGVKYF. The CDR3, as DNA: TGTGCCAGCAGTTCAACAGGGGTCAAGTACTTC.